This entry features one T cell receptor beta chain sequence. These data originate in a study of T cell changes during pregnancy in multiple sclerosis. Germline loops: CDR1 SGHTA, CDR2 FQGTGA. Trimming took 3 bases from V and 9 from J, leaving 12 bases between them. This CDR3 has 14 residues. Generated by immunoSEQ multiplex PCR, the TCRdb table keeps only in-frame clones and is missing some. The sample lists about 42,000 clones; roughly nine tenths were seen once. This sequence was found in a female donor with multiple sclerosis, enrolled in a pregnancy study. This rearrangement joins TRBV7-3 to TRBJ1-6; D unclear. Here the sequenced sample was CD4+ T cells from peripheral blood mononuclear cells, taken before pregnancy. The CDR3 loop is CASSLGVTGSPLHF. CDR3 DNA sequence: TGTGCCAGCAGCTTGGGAGTAACCGGTTCACCCCTCCACTTT.